One sample yielded the 14 T cell receptor beta chains listed below, sequenced in a study of blood T cell repertoires in COVID-19. Sequenced by immunoSEQ multiplex PCR; TCRdb stores in-frame clones only, minus some. The sample carries 250,000 to 350,000 clones, less than 85% recorded once. The sequencing sample was made of peripheral blood. Source of these receptors: a human donor with COVID-19, enrolled during active disease. The donor label of this sample is uncertain.

This clone has just one count. J is TRBJ1-1 and V is TRBV29-1; 8 bases fit TRBD1. The germline gives CDR1 SQVTM, CDR2 ANQGSEA. With 4 bases clipped from V and 2 bases from J, the junction kept 6 bases outside the gene matches. CDR3 length: 14 amino acids. The CDR3 here is CSVVPTGANTEAFF. The CDR3 coding sequence is TGCAGCGTTGTTCCGACAGGGGCTAACACTGAAGCTTTCTTT.

The chain combines TRBV5-8 with TRBJ1-1; possibly TRBD1 for D (5 bases). Germline V gives CDR1 SGHTS, CDR2 YDEGEE. The CDR3 has 12 amino acids. Trimming left V 4 bases short and J 7 bases short, with 11 bases between. The CDR3 loop is CASSHGRGEAFF. In DNA form, the CDR3 reads TGTGCCAGCAGCCACGGTAGGGGTGAAGCTTTCTTT. Looking up the rest from reference TRBV5-8 and TRBJ1-1 gives the full variable domain: EAGVTQSPTHLIKTRGQQATLRCSPISGHTSVYWYQQALGLGLQFLLWYDEGEERNRGNFPPRFSGRQFPNYSSELNVNALELEDSALYLCASSHGRGEAFFGQGTRLTVV.

This chain links TRBV4-3 with TRBJ2-7, with TRBD1 matching 9 bases. CDR1 is LGHNA, CDR2 YSLEER, per germline. V lost 0 bases and J lost 5; bases outside the gene matches: 14. The CDR3 runs 18 residues. The CDR3 is CASSQEFPGQGRLDEQYF. The CDR3 coding sequence is TGCGCCAGCAGCCAAGAGTTTCCGGGACAGGGACGCCTTGACGAGCAGTACTTC.

This clone occurred a few times. The gene calls are TRBV3-1 (or the pseudogene TRBV3-2) and TRBJ1-5, with 8 bases aligning to TRBD1. Per the germline V gene, CDR1 is LGHDT and CDR2 is YNNKEL (reference sequence). The ends lost 1 base at V and 8 bases at J; junction bases unmatched: 7. CDR3 length: 15 residues. The CDR3 here is CASSQATGVGEPQHF. The CDR3 coding sequence is TGTGCCAGCAGCCAAGCGACAGGGGTTGGGGAGCCCCAGCATTTT.

V usage is TRBV6-2 or TRBV6-3 and J usage is TRBJ2-5; 11 bases agree with TRBD2. The CDR3 spans 15 residues. The trim removed 4 bases at V and 4 bases at J, leaving 5 bases unmatched. Germline-derived CDR1 and CDR2 are MNHEY and SVGEGT. CDR3 amino acids: CASSSLAGGGETQYF. DNA of the CDR3: TGTGCCAGCAGTTCCCTAGCGGGAGGAGGAGAGACCCAGTACTTC.

This clone appeared a single time. V and J are TRBV18 and TRBJ1-2, with a tentative D call TRBD1 (5 bases). The germline CDR1 and CDR2 sequences are KGHSH and LQKENI. This CDR3 is built from 14 residues. Trimming stripped 3 bases from V and 8 bases from J, with 16 bases between. DNA of the CDR3: TGTGCCAGCTCACCCCGGACGCTTAGGGGAGGCTACACCTTC. This gives the protein CASSPRTLRGGYTF.

The genes are TRBV3-1 (or the pseudogene TRBV3-2) and TRBJ2-7, with TRBD1 as a possible D gene (5 bases). Germline assignment: CDR1 LGHDT and CDR2 YNNKEL (reference sequence). V was shortened by 0 bases and J by 0 bases, with 9 bases between the two germline ends. The CDR3 consists of 15 residues. In nucleotides, the CDR3 is TGTGCCAGCAGCCAAGATCTGACAGTCTCCTACGAGCAGTACTTC. Translating gives CASSQDLTVSYEQYF.

This rearrangement joins TRBV27 to TRBJ2-1; possible D gene TRBD1, 6 bases. Trimming took 5 bases from V and 1 from J, leaving 12 bases between them. The germline CDR1 and CDR2 sequences are MNHEY and SMNVEV (reference sequence). CDR3 length: 15 residues. The CDR3, as DNA: TGTGCCAGCAGTATCACAGGGTTTTCCTACAATGAGCAGTTCTTC. Translation gives CASSITGFSYNEQFF.

The chain has TRBV29-1 and TRBJ1-1; 9 bases line up with TRBD1. The CDR3 runs to 15 residues. V was pared by 6 bases and J by 0 bases, with 8 bases of the junction left unmatched. Germline CDR1 is SQVTM and CDR2 is ANQGSEA. The CDR3 loop reads CSVDTDRGMNTEAFF. The CDR3 DNA reads as TGCAGCGTCGATACGGACAGGGGTATGAACACTGAAGCTTTCTTT.

CDR3 nucleotides: TGTGCCAGCAGCCCTTCGTACACAGATACGCAGTATTTT. The encoded protein is CASSPSYTDTQYF. V is TRBV28 and J is TRBJ2-3; D remains unclear. The CDR3 sequence is 13 residues long. Germline assignment: CDR1 MDHEN and CDR2 SYDVKM. V shed 6 bases and J shed 2 bases, with 9 bases lying between them.

The chain combines TRBV28 with TRBJ2-7, with D maybe TRBD2 (5 bases). V shed 3 bases and J shed 2 bases, with 14 bases lying between them. Germline CDR1 is MDHEN and CDR2 is SYDVKM. The CDR3 has 15 residues. CDR3 nucleotides: TGTGCCAGCAGTTTTTCGTCCGGGGAGACCTACGAGCAGTACTTC. It codes for CASSFSSGETYEQYF.

The chain carries TRBV11-1 and TRBJ2-3; no reliable D call. V gave up 2 bases and J gave up 3 bases, with 3 bases separating them. This CDR3 contains 12 residues. Germline V lookup: CDR1 SGHAT, CDR2 FQDESV (reference sequence). The CDR3 loop is CASSLPTDTQYF. The CDR3 region has the DNA TGTGCCAGCAGCTTACCGACAGATACGCAGTATTTT.

The J gene is TRBJ2-5, the V gene TRBV11-2, with 10 bases aligning to TRBD2. Germline V gives CDR1 SGHAT, CDR2 FQNNGV. The CDR3 extends over 14 amino acids. V was clipped by 5 bases and J by 1 base; unmatched bases: 1. CDR3 region: CASSLAGAQETQYF. The CDR3 coding sequence is TGTGCCAGCAGCCTAGCGGGAGCCCAAGAGACCCAGTACTTC.

The chain carries TRBV5-1 and TRBJ1-1; the match to TRBD1 covers 12 bases. The CDR3 spans 19 residues. Per the germline V gene, CDR1 is SGHRS and CDR2 is YFSETQ. V lost 5 bases and J lost 1; bases outside the gene matches: 15. In DNA form, the CDR3 reads TGCGCCAGCAGACGGTCAGGGGGACAGGGGGCGGTGAAGAACACTGAAGCTTTCTTT. Translated, it gives CASRRSGGQGAVKNTEAFF.